Listed here are 7 T cell receptor beta chains from one sample, sequenced in a study of cytotoxic CD8 clonotypes in ibrutinib-treated CLL (dated by TCRdb to the early 2020s). Reading the label with the study, this specimen's time point is: roughly 23 months on ibrutinib. Library generation was performed with the immunoSEQ multiplex PCR assay. This immuneACCESS table, as held by TCRdb, lists in-frame sequences with V and J called but not all clones. Of the missing ones, under half trace to an unresolved V gene in checked studies; the others have no known cause. For this sample there are about 130,000 clones; approximately 85% appear just once. The ten biggest clones cover roughly 1.9% of the sample. The sequenced sample was PBMCs, obtained after 24 months of ibrutinib treatment. Receptor source: a human donor with chronic lymphocytic leukemia.

The chain uses TRBV19 and TRBJ1-2; 9 nucleotides line up with TRBD1. The CDR3 is made up of 16 amino acids. The V and J ends lost 5 bases and 1 base, in that order; junction bases with no gene match: 8. From germline, CDR1 is LNHDA and CDR2 SQIVND (reference sequence). The CDR3 region has the DNA TGTGCCAGTAGTTTCTCCGGGACAGGGAATAACTATGGCTACACCTTC. Protein: CASSFSGTGNNYGYTF.

This sequence joins TRBV27 and TRBJ2-2, with 7 bases matching TRBD1. The CDR3 runs 16 residues. Germline V gene lookup returns CDR1 MNHEY and CDR2 SMNVEV (reference sequence). With V trimmed by 3 bases and J by 4 bases, 8 bases remained unmatched. CDR3 nucleotides: TGTGCCAGCAGTTTCAGGTTCGACAGGGCCACCGGGGAGCTGTTTTTT. Translating gives CASSFRFDRATGELFF.

The chain links TRBV18 to TRBJ1-3, with D possibly matching TRBD1 (5 bases). The CDR3 contains 17 residues. V was clipped by 5 bases and J by 0 bases, with 17 bases between them. Germline CDR1 is KGHSH and CDR2 is LQKENI. CDR3 in amino acids: CASSYTGTPNSGNTIYF. In DNA, the CDR3 is TGTGCCAGCTCATACACCGGGACGCCAAACTCTGGAAACACCATATATTTT.

The chain carries TRBV6-1 and TRBJ1-1, with D possibly being TRBD1 (5 bases). Trimming cost V 6 bases and J 0 bases, with 14 bases left between them. Germline assignment: CDR1 MNHNS and CDR2 SASEGT. This CDR3 contains 15 residues. The DNA for the CDR3 is TGTGCCAGCAGCGCGACGGGACCGGTGAACACTGAAGCTTTCTTT. This gives the protein CASSATGPVNTEAFF.

This chain joins TRBV6-5 and TRBJ2-7, with 7 bases matching TRBD2. Germline loops: CDR1 MNHEY, CDR2 SVGAGI. Losses at the gene ends were 4 bases for V and 0 bases for J; bases not matched to a gene: 6. CDR3 length: 15 amino acids. The CDR3 reads CASSSSSGLSYEQYF. CDR3 sequence (DNA): TGTGCCAGCAGTTCGTCTAGCGGACTCTCCTACGAGCAGTACTTC.

The V gene is TRBV4-1, the J gene TRBJ1-1, with TRBD1 as a possible D gene (5 bases). This CDR3 has 17 residues. Germline loops: CDR1 MGHRA, CDR2 YSYEKL. V lost 4 bases and J lost 3, with 21 bases in between. The CDR3 sequence: CASSPRGALGTYTEAFF. The CDR3 coding sequence is TGCGCCAGCAGCCCCCGAGGGGCTCTCGGGACGTACACTGAAGCTTTCTTT.

This chain uses TRBV6-4 with TRBJ2-1; D remains unclear. Deletions cut 4 bases from V and 0 bases from J, with 16 bases between. Per germline, CDR1 MRHNA and CDR2 SNTAGT. This CDR3 region has 17 residues. DNA for the CDR3: TGTGCCAGCAGTGTCGGGCCCACGGGCCGCTCCTACAATGAGCAGTTCTTC. It encodes CASSVGPTGRSYNEQFF.